A selection of T cell receptor beta chains follows, all from one sample in a study of blood T cell repertoires in COVID-19. Sequencing used immunoSEQ multiplex PCR; TCRdb keeps in-frame clones, though not all of them. The sample yields 250,000 or so clones, about 88% seen once. Sequencing was done on a sample of peripheral blood. The receptor set was obtained from an older woman with acute or convalescent COVID-19. CDR3s include the opening cysteine and the closing phenylalanine or tryptophan. D genes are given only for firm matches. Size is stated for part of the rows, as once, few or many counts, or as a class when the clone is expanded.

>-|15|TRBJ2-7|TRBD2|TRBV5-1
TGCGCCAGCAGCACCGGACTAGCGGGGGGGTACGAGCAGTACTTC
CASSTGLAGGYEQYF
>-|16|TRBJ2-3|TRBD2|TRBV6-2/TRBV6-3
TGTGCCAGCAGTTACTATGGCGGGAGAACCAAAGATACGCAGTATTTT
CASSYYGGRTKDTQYF
>-|15|TRBJ2-7|TRBD2|TRBV7-6
TGTGCCAGCAGCTTAGACGGGACTAGCTCCTACGAGCAGTACTTC
CASSLDGTSSYEQYF
>-|15|TRBJ1-5|-|TRBV5-5
TGTGCCAGCAGCTTGTTGGGGCAGCCAGATCAGCCCCAGCATTTT
CASSLLGQPDQPQHF
>-|15|TRBJ1-1|-|TRBV5-6
TGTGCCAGCACCCCCCGTTGGGGGCAGGGCACTGAAGCTTTCTTT
CASTPRWGQGTEAFF
>-|17|TRBJ2-1|TRBD2|TRBV5-1
TGCGCCAGCAGCTTGAGGACTAGCGGGAGTCGGGGCAATGAGCAGTTCTTC
CASSLRTSGSRGNEQFF
>-|16|TRBJ2-1|TRBD2|TRBV7-9
TGTGCCAGCAGCCCGCCGGCGCGGGGGGGGTACAATGAGCAGTTCTTC
CASSPPARGGYNEQFF
>-|14|TRBJ1-1|TRBD1|TRBV19
TGTGCCAGTAGCCGGGGACAGGTGGGGACTGAAGCTTTCTTT
CASSRGQVGTEAFF
>-|14|TRBJ1-2|-|TRBV14
TGTGCCAGCAGCCAAGCAGGAATTAACTATGGCTACACCTTC
CASSQAGINYGYTF
>-|15|TRBJ1-2|-|TRBV6-2/TRBV6-3
TGTGCCAGCAGTTTTACAGAGCTTGGGAACTATGGCTACACCTTC
CASSFTELGNYGYTF
>many|14|TRBJ1-2|TRBD1|TRBV27
TGTGCCAGCAGTCCCCGAACAGGGGAGAAAGGCTACACCTTC
CASSPRTGEKGYTF